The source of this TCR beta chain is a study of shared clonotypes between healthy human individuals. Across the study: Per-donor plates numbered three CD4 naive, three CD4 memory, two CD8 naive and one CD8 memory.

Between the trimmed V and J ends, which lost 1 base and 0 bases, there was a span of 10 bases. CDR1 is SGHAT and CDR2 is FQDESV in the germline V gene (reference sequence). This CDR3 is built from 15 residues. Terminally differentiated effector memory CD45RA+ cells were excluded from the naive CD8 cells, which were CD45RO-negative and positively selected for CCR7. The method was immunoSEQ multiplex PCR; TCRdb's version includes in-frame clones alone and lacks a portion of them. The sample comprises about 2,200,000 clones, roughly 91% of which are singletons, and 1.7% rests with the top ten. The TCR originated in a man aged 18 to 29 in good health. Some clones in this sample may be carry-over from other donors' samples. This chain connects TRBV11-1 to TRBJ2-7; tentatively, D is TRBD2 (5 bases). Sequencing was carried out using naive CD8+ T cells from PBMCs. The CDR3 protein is CASSLGTGDSYEQYF. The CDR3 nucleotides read TGTGCCAGCAGCTTAGGAACCGGGGACTCCTACGAGCAGTACTTC.